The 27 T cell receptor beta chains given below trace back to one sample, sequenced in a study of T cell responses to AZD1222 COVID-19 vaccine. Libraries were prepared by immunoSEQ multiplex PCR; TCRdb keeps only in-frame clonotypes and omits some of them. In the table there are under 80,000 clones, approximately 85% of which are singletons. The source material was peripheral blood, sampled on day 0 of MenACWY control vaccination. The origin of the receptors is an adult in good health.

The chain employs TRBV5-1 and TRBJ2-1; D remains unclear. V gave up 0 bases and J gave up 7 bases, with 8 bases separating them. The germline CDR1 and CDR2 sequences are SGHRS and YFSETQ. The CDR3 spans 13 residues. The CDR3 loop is CASSLEAQNEQFF. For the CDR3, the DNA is TGCGCCAGCAGCTTGGAGGCCCAGAATGAGCAGTTCTTC.

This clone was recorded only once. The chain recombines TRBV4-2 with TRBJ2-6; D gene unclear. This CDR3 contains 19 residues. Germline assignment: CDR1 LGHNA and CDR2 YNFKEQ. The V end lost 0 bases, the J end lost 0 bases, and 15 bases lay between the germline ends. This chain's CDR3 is CASSQDQETWGSGANVLTF. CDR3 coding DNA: TGTGCCAGCAGCCAAGATCAAGAGACATGGGGCTCTGGGGCCAACGTCCTGACTTTC.

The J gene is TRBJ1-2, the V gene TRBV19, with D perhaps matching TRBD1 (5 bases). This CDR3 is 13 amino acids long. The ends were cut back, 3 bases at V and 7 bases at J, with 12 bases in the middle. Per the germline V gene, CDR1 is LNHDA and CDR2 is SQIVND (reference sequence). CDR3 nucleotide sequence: TGTGCCAGTAGTATCCAGGGAGAGGGTGGCTACACCTTC. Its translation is CASSIQGEGGYTF.

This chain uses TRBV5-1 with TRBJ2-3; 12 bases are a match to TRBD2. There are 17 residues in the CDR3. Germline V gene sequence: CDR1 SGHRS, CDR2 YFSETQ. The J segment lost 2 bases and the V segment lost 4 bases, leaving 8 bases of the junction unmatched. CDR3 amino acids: CASSGRLAGVYTDTQYF. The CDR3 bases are TGCGCCAGCAGCGGGAGACTAGCGGGAGTATACACAGATACGCAGTATTTT.

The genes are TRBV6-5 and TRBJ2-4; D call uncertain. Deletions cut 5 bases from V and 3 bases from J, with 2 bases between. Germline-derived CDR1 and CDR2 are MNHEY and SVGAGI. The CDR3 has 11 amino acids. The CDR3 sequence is CASSNKNIQYF. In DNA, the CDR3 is TGTGCCAGCAGTAACAAAAACATTCAGTACTTC.

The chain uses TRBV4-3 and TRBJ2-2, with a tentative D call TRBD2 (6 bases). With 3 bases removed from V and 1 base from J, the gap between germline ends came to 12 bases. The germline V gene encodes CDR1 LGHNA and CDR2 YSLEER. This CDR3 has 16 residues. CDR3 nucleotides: TGCGCCAGCAGCCAGGCCGCGGGGTGGAACACCGGGGAGCTGTTTTTT. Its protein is CASSQAAGWNTGELFF.

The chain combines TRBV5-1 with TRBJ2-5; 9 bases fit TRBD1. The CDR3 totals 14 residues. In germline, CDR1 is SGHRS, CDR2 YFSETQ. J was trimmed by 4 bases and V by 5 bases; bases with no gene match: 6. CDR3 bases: TGCGCCAGCAGACCCCGGACAGGGGCAGAGACCCAGTACTTC. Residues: CASRPRTGAETQYF.

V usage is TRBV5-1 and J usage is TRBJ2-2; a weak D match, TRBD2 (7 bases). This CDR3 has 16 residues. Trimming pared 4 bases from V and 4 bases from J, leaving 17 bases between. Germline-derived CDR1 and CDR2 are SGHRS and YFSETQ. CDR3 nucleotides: TGCGCCAGCAGCCTCCGCTCGGGGGGCATCACCGGGGAGCTGTTTTTT. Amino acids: CASSLRSGGITGELFF.

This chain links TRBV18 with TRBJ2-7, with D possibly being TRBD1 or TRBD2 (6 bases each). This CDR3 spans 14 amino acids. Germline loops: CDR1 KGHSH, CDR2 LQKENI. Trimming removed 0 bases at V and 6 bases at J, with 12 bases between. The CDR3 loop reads CASSPPSRGREQYF. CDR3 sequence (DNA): TGTGCCAGCTCACCACCTTCTCGGGGGCGCGAGCAGTACTTC.

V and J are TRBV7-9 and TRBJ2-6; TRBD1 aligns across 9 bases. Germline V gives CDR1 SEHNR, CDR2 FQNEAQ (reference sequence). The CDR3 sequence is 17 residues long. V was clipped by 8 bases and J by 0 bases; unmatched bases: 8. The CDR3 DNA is TGTGCCAGCGATCCGGGACAGGGAGTCTCTGGGGCCAACGTCCTGACTTTC. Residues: CASDPGQGVSGANVLTF.

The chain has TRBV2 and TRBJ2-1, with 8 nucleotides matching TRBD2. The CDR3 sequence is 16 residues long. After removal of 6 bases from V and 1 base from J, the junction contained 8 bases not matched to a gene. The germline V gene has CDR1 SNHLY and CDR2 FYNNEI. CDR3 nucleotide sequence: TGTGCCAGCAGCCGCCGACTAGCGAGATCCTACAATGAGCAGTTCTTC. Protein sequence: CASSRRLARSYNEQFF.

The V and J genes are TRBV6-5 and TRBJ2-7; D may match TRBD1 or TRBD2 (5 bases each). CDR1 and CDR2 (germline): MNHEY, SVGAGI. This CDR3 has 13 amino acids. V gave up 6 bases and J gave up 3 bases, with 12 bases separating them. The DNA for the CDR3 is TGTGCCAGCAGAGACGCTGGGGGCTACGAGCAGTACTTC. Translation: CASRDAGGYEQYF.

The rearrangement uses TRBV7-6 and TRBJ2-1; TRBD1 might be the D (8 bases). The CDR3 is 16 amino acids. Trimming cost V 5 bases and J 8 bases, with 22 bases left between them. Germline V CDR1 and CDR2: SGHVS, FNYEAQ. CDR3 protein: CASSPVGYRGGYEQFF. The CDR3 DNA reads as TGTGCCAGCAGCCCCGTGGGCTACAGGGGGGGGTATGAGCAGTTCTTC.

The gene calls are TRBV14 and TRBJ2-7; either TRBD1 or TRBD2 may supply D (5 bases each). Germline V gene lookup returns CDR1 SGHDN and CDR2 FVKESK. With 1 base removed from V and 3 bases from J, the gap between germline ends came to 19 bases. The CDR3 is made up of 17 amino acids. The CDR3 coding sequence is TGTGCCAGCAGCCAAGCGCGAGGGCAGCCAGGGTTCTACGAGCAGTACTTC. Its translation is CASSQARGQPGFYEQYF.

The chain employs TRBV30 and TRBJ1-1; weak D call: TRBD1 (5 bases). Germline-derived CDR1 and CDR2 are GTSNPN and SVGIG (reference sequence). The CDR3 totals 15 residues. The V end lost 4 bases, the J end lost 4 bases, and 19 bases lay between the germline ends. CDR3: CAWKGIWGEGTEAFF. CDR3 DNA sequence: TGTGCCTGGAAGGGGATCTGGGGAGAAGGCACTGAAGCTTTCTTT.

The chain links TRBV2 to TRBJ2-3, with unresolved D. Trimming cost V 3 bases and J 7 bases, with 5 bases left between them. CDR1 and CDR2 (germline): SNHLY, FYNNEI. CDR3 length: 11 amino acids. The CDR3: CASSDGYTQYF. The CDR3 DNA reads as TGTGCCAGCAGTGACGGGTATACGCAGTATTTT.

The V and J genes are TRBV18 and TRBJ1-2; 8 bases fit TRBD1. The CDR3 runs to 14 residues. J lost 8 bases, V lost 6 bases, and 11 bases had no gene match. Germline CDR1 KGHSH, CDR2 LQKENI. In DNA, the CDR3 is TGTGCCAGCTCCCAGGGGGCCGCCTTTGAAGGCTACACCTTC. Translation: CASSQGAAFEGYTF.

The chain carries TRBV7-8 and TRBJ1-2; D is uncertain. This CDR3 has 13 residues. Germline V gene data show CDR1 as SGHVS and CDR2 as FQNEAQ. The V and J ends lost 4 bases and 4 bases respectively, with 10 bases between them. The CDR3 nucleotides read TGTGCCAGCAGCTCGGAGGGCCCCTATGGCTACACCTTC. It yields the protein CASSSEGPYGYTF.

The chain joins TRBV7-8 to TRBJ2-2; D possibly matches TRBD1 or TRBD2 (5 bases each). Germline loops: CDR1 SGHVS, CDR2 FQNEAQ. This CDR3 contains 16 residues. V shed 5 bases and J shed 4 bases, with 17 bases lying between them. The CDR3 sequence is CASSPRGGFVTGELFF. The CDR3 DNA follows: TGTGCCAGCAGCCCCCGGGGCGGCTTTGTCACCGGGGAGCTGTTTTTT.

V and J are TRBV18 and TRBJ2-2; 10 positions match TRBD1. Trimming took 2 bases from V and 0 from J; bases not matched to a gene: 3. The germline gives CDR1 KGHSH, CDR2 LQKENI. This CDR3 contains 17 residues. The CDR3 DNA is TGTGCCAGCTCACCATTCGGGACAGGGGCGAACACCGGGGAGCTGTTTTTT. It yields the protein CASSPFGTGANTGELFF.

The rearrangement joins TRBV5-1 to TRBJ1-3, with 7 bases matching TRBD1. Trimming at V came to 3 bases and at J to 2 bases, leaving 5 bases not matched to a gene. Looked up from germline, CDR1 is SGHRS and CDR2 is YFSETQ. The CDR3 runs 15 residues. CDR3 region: CASSWAGTAGNTIYF. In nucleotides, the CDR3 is TGCGCCAGCAGCTGGGCCGGGACAGCTGGAAACACCATATATTTT.

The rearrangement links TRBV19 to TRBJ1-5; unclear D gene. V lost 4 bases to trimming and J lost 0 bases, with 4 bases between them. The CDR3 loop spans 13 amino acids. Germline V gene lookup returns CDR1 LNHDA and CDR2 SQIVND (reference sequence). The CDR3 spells CASSKNSNQPQHF. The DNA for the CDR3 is TGTGCCAGTAGTAAAAATAGCAATCAGCCCCAGCATTTT.

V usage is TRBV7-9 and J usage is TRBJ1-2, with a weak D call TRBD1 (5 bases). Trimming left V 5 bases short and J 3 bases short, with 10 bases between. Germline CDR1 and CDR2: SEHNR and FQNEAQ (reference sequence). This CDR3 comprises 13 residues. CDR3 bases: TGTGCCAGCAGCCGGGACGGAGACTATGGCTACACCTTC. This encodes CASSRDGDYGYTF.

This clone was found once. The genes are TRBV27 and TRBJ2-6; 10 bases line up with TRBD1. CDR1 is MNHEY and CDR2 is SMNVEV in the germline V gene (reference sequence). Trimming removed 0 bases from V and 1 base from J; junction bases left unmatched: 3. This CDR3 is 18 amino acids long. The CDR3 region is CASSLSRTGGSGANVLTF. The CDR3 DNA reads TGTGCCAGCAGTTTATCCAGGACAGGGGGTTCTGGGGCCAACGTCCTGACTTTC.

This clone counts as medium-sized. Here the CDR3 DNA reads TGTGCCAGCGGGGACGGCGGCTACGAGCAGTACTTC. Its protein is CASGDGGYEQYF. The chain carries TRBV7-9 and TRBJ2-7; D may be TRBD1 or TRBD2 (5 bases each). The CDR3 is made up of 12 amino acids. The V and J ends lost 8 bases and 3 bases respectively, with 11 bases between them. The germline gives CDR1 SEHNR, CDR2 FQNEAQ (reference sequence).

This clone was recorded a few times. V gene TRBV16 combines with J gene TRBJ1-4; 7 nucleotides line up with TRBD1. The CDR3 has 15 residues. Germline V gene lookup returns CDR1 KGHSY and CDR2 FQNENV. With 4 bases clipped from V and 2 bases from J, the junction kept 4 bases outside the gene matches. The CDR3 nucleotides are TGTGCCAGCAGCCGGACAGGAGATACTAATGAAAAACTGTTTTTT. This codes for CASSRTGDTNEKLFF.

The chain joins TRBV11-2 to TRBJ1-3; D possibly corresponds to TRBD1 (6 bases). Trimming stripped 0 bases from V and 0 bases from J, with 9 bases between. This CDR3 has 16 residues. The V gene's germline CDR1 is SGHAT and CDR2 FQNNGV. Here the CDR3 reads CASSLDPGVSGNTIYF. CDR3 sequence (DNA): TGTGCCAGCAGCTTAGACCCAGGGGTCTCTGGAAACACCATATATTTT.